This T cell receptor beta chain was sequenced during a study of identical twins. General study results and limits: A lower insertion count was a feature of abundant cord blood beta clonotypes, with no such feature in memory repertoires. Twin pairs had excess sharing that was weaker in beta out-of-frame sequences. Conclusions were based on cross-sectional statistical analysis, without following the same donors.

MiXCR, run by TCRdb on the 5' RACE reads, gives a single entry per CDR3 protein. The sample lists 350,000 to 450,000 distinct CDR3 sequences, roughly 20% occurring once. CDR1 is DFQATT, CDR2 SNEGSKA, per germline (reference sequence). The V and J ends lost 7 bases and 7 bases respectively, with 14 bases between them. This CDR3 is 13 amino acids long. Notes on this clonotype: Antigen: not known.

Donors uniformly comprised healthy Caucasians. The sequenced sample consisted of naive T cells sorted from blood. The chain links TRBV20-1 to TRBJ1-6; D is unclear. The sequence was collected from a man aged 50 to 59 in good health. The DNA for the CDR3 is TGCAGTGTGAGGGAGGAAGGCAATTCACCCCTCCACTTT. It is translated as CSVREEGNSPLHF.